Here is one T cell receptor beta chain with its context. Its antigen is unidentified. Using its own MiXCR run on the 5' RACE reads, TCRdb lists one record per CDR3 protein. The table shows about 320,000 distinct CDR3 sequences, with around 4.4% occurring only once. The data are from a study of T cells after yellow fever vaccination. Study-wide results and limits: A large majority of primary-vaccination clones showed up again after the booster (approximately 96% CD4, roughly 88% CD8). Compared with primary, the secondary response was weaker and peaked at day 5, not 15.

Trimming pared 4 bases from V and 0 bases from J, leaving 9 bases between. Germline lookup yields CDR1 LGHNA and CDR2 YSLEER. The CDR3 spans 15 residues. This clonotype originated in a young man who received the YFV17D yellow fever vaccine. V gene TRBV4-3 combines with J gene TRBJ2-2, with D possibly called TRBD1 or TRBD2 (5 bases each). Sequences were derived from PBMCs, sampled 15 days after the yellow fever booster vaccination. The CDR3 bases are TGCGCCAGCAGCCGAGGGGTAACGAACACCGGGGAGCTGTTTTTT. Residues: CASSRGVTNTGELFF.